This T cell receptor beta chain was documented in a study of T-cell reconstitution after alpha-beta-depleted transplantation in children. General study results and limits: The high TCRbeta diversity at day 60 in some patients came from surviving recipient T cells and thymic progenitors. At one year after transplant, newly produced T cells mostly accounted for T-cell counts and diversity. Alpha-beta T cells about two months after transplant reportedly derived from several hundred expanded graft clones.

As it was prepared, the TCRbeta library received unique molecular identifiers. TCRdb itself ran the PCR reads through MiXCR, one entry per CDR3 protein. The profile shows approximately 82,000 distinct CDR3 sequences, roughly 16% of them singletons. From germline, CDR1 is SGHRS and CDR2 YFSETQ. CDR3 length: 16 amino acids. The V segment lost 1 base and the J segment 1 base; nucleotides outside the gene matches: 1. This clonotype has at least ten counts. Its specificity is not known. This sample comprised PBMCs, mostly from graft donor cells, obtained 180 days after TCRalphabeta/CD19-depleted stem cell transplant. The V call is TRBV5-1, the J call TRBJ2-5, with 13 bases matching TRBD2. This TCR was recovered from a male patient aged 2-15 years who had a stem cell transplant for acute lymphoblastic leukemia, so the T cells may come from the graft donor. DNA of the CDR3: TGCGCCAGCAGCTTGCGGACTAGCGGGGGCCAAGAGACCCAGTACTTC. This sequence encodes CASSLRTSGGQETQYF.